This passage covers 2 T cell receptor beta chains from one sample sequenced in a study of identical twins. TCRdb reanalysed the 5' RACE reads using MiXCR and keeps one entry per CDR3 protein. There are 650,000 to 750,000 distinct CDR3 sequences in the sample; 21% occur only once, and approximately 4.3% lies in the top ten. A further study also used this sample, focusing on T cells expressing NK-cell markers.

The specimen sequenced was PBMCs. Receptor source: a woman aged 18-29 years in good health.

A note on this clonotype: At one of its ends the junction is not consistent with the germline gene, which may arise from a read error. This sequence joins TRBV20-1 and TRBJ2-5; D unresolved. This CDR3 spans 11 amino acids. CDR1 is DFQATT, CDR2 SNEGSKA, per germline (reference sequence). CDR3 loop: CSASQQEIQYF. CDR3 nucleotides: TGCAGTGCTTCGCAACAAGAGATCCAGTACTTC.

The CDR3 DNA reads as TGTGCCAGCAGTCGGGGGGCCGGGACTCAGCCCCAGCATTTT. This translates into CASSRGAGTQPQHF. This sequence joins TRBV12-3 or TRBV12-4 and TRBJ1-5, with D possibly matching TRBD1 (6 bases). Trimming removed 5 bases at V and 6 bases at J, with 14 bases between. This CDR3 is built from 14 residues.